This TCR beta chain came from a study of regulatory T cells in long-lasting Graves disease. CDR1 and CDR2 from the germline V gene are MDHEN and SYDVKM. This CDR3 is built from 15 residues. Trimming took 7 bases from V and 0 from J, leaving 16 bases between them. Time point defined: persistent/refractory GD, antithyroid drugs over 5 years with positive TRAb. RNA extracted from PBMCs served as the sequencing template. Recruitment took place at an endocrinology department in Xi'an, China. The collection involved drawing about 8.2 milliliters of peripheral blood into EDTA tubes. This clonotype was counted ten times or more. Its antigen is undetermined. To make TCR beta libraries, researchers used iRepertoire HTBI primers and Arm-PCR of CDR3 regions. TCRdb reprocessed the multiplex PCR reads with MiXCR, giving one entry per CDR3 protein. Of 300,000 to 400,000 distinct CDR3 sequences in the sample, 15% to 20% were seen once.

Whole-study results and caveats: Relative to newly diagnosed Graves' patients, persistent ones had lower TCR diversity.

The source is a female donor with Graves disease. The chain employs TRBV28 and TRBJ2-7; a weak D match, TRBD2 (7 bases). The sequences come from peripheral blood mononuclear cells (PBMCs), collected when the disease was refractory, from a patient treated with antithyroid drugs. CDR3 region: CASTLGGAGSYEQYF. For the CDR3, the DNA is TGTGCCAGCACCCTGGGGGGGGCTGGCTCCTACGAGCAGTACTTC.